One sample yielded the 15 T cell receptor beta chains listed below, sequenced in a study of T cell responses to AZD1222 COVID-19 vaccine. The table came from immunoSEQ multiplex PCR; TCRdb's copy has only in-frame clones and leaves some out. The repertoire consists of 90,000 to 120,000 clones, with roughly 86% occurring once and the leading ten covering less than 4%. The sequencing here drew on peripheral blood, taken 28 days after the second dose of the MenACWY control vaccine. The receptor set was obtained from an adult who received the MenACWY meningococcal vaccine as a control.

This chain links TRBV11-1 with TRBJ2-3; possible D gene TRBD2, 6 bases. The CDR3 covers 14 residues. Germline V gene data show CDR1 as SGHAT and CDR2 as FQDESV (reference sequence). Deletions cut 8 bases from V and 0 bases from J, with 12 bases between. CDR3 sequence (DNA): TGTGCCAGCCGGGACTCATCTAGCACAGATACGCAGTATTTT. Amino acid sequence: CASRDSSSTDTQYF.

This chain links TRBV11-2 with TRBJ2-7; 7 bases agree with TRBD1. The CDR3 has 14 amino acids. CDR1 and CDR2 from the germline V gene are SGHAT and FQNNGV. V shed 5 bases and J 5 bases; nucleotides not matched to a gene: 9. CDR3 protein: CASSRPNTGDEQYF. DNA of the CDR3: TGTGCCAGCAGCCGACCAAACACAGGGGACGAGCAGTACTTC.

The CDR3 nucleotides are TGTGCCAGCAGTGAAGGGGCCCGGAGCAATCAGCCCCAGCATTTT. Residues: CASSEGARSNQPQHF. The chain combines TRBV2 with TRBJ1-5; D not certain. CDR1 and CDR2 from the germline V gene are SNHLY and FYNNEI. The CDR3 length is 15 residues. Deletions cut 1 base from V and 1 base from J, with 8 bases between.

The chain links TRBV28 to TRBJ1-2; TRBD1 agrees at 8 bases. Germline CDR1 and CDR2: MDHEN and SYDVKM. The CDR3 extends over 12 amino acids. V lost 7 bases and J lost 4; bases outside the gene matches: 2. The CDR3 coding sequence is TGTGCCAGCATGGACAGGGTCTATGGCTACACCTTC. It encodes CASMDRVYGYTF.

The chain has TRBV5-1 and TRBJ2-7; TRBD1 matches at 10 bases. CDR1 is SGHRS, CDR2 YFSETQ, per germline. V dropped 5 bases and J dropped 2; count of bases not matched to a gene: 10. The CDR3 consists of 16 residues. The CDR3 is CASSLLPGQGTYEQYF. In DNA form, the CDR3 reads TGCGCCAGCAGTTTGCTTCCGGGACAGGGGACCTACGAGCAGTACTTC.

The J gene is TRBJ1-4, the V gene TRBV27; D is perhaps TRBD1 (6 bases). The ends were cut back, 6 bases at V and 7 bases at J, with 30 bases in the middle. CDR1 and CDR2 from the germline V gene are MNHEY and SMNVEV (reference sequence). The CDR3 has 19 residues. The CDR3 loop is CASSALRSGGPLRVEKLFF. CDR3 DNA: TGTGCCAGCAGCGCCTTAAGGTCCGGGGGGCCACTGCGGGTTGAAAAACTGTTTTTT.

This chain connects TRBV7-2 to TRBJ2-3; D uncertain. The CDR3 length is 15 residues. With 5 bases removed from V and 2 bases from J, the gap between germline ends came to 14 bases. The germline gives CDR1 SGHTA, CDR2 FQGNSA. CDR3 in amino acids: CASSPVRRVTDTQYF. The CDR3, as DNA: TGTGCCAGCAGCCCGGTTCGAAGGGTCACAGATACGCAGTATTTT.

The rearrangement joins TRBV18 to TRBJ1-5; possible D gene TRBD1, 5 bases. V lost 4 bases, J lost 4 bases, and 8 bases lay in between. The CDR3 extends over 13 amino acids. Germline loops: CDR1 KGHSH, CDR2 LQKENI. DNA for the CDR3: TGTGCCAGCTCACAGGGACTAAATCAGCCCCAGCATTTT. Its protein product is CASSQGLNQPQHF.

The chain has TRBV18 and TRBJ1-2; D is unclear. The germline V gene has CDR1 KGHSH and CDR2 LQKENI. The CDR3 has 12 amino acids. Trimming left V 4 bases short and J 4 bases short, with 7 bases between. The CDR3 protein is CASSLDLYGYTF. CDR3 DNA: TGTGCCAGCTCACTCGATCTCTATGGCTACACCTTC.

CDR3 coding DNA: TGTGCCAGTAGGGCCCCCGCCGGGGAGGGTGGCTACACCTTC. Translation gives CASRAPAGEGGYTF. The chain has TRBV19 and TRBJ1-2; no definite D call. V lost 6 bases and J 7 bases, leaving 18 bases between the germline ends. This CDR3 region has 14 residues. Germline loops: CDR1 LNHDA, CDR2 SQIVND (reference sequence).

This clone occurred a few times. This sample includes further DNA sequences coding for the same CDR3. The rearrangement joins TRBV18 to TRBJ2-7; D is tentatively TRBD1 or TRBD2 (5 bases each). This CDR3 contains 14 residues. Deletions cut 3 bases from V and 2 bases from J, with 11 bases between. Germline assignment: CDR1 KGHSH and CDR2 LQKENI. CDR3: CASSPGTGPYEQYF. CDR3 in DNA: TGTGCCAGCTCACCTGGGACGGGACCCTACGAGCAGTACTTC.

This clone was counted once. This chain uses TRBV7-9 with TRBJ2-7, with TRBD1 matching 11 bases. Germline V gene data show CDR1 as SEHNR and CDR2 as FQNEAQ (reference sequence). V lost 5 bases to trimming and J lost 4 bases; unmatched junction nucleotides: 10. The CDR3 contains 16 residues. The CDR3 loop reads CASSRTGGSKGYEQYF. The CDR3, as DNA: TGTGCCAGCAGCCGGACAGGGGGCTCCAAGGGGTACGAGCAGTACTTC.

V usage is TRBV6-2 or TRBV6-3 and J usage is TRBJ1-1; tentatively, D is TRBD1 (6 bases). This CDR3 spans 13 amino acids. CDR1 and CDR2 from the germline V gene are MNHEY and SVGEGT. Trimming removed 5 bases at V and 3 bases at J, with 10 bases between. CDR3: CASSRAGDTEAFF. The CDR3 DNA follows: TGTGCCAGCAGTAGGGCAGGGGACACTGAAGCTTTCTTT.

The V and J genes are TRBV19 and TRBJ1-2; D unclear. Germline CDR1 LNHDA, CDR2 SQIVND (reference sequence). V lost 3 bases and J lost 2, with 4 bases in between. CDR3 length equals 12 residues. CDR3 nucleotides: TGTGCCAGTAGTATGGCCAACTATGGCTACACCTTC. Its translation: CASSMANYGYTF.

The rearrangement joins TRBV6-2 or TRBV6-3 to TRBJ1-4; perhaps TRBD1 as D (6 bases). V was cut by 3 bases and J by 6 bases, with 14 bases left in between. Germline CDR1 and CDR2: MNHEY and SVGEGT. The CDR3 contains 15 residues. CDR3 residues: CASSYGGRRDEKLFF. In nucleotides, the CDR3 is TGTGCCAGCAGTTATGGGGGCAGAAGAGATGAAAAACTGTTTTTT.